This TCR beta chain was observed in a study of blood T cell repertoires in COVID-19. Germline V CDR1 and CDR2: SGHTA, FQGNSA. Trimming removed 8 bases at V and 7 bases at J, with 15 bases between. This CDR3 spans 12 amino acids. Authors' data handling: Reference gene primer amplification gave estimated nucleated cell counts. Profiled with immunoSEQ multiplex PCR; TCRdb holds only in-frame clones, not every one. V, J and clone size are taken as reported in that table, and D and trimming were inferred from the DNA itself. The data hold more than 60,000 clones, with over 80% observed a single time. The specimen was peripheral blood. The TCR was taken from a man aged 45 to 65 with acute or convalescent COVID-19. This chain uses TRBV7-2 with TRBJ2-7; D not resolved. The CDR3 loop is CASRRSTSEQYF. DNA for the CDR3: TGTGCCAGCCGCCGTAGTACGTCGGAGCAGTACTTC. Using reference TRBV7-2 and TRBJ2-7 for the parts outside the CDR3, the full variable domain is GAGVSQSPSNKVTEKGKDVELRCDPISGHTALYWYRQSLGQGLEFLIYFQGNSAPDKSGLPSDRFSAERTGGSVSTLTIQRTQQEDSAVYLCASRRSTSEQYFGPGTRLTVT.